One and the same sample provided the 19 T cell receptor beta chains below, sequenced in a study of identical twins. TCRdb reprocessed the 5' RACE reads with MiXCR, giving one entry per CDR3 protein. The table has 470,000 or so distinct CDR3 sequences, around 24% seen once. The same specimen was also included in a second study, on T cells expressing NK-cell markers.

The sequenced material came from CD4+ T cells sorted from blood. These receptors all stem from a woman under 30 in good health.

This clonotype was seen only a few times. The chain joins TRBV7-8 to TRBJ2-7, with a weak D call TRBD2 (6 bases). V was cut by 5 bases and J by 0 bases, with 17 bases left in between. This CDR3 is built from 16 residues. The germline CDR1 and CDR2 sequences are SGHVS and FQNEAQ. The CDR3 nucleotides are TGTGCCAGCAGCCCATACCAGACTAGACTCTCCTACGAGCAGTACTTC. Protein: CASSPYQTRLSYEQYF. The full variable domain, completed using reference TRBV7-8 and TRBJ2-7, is GAGVSQSPRYKVAKRGQDVALRCDPISGHVSLFWYQQALGQGPEFLTYFQNEAQLDKSGLPSDRFFAERPEGSVSTLKIQRTQQEDSAVYLCASSPYQTRLSYEQYFGPGTRLTVT.

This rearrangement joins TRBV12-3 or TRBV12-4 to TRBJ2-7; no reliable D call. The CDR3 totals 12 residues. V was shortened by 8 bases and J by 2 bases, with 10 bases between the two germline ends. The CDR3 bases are TGTGCCAGCGGTCAGCGTGCCTACGAGCAGTACTTC. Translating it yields CASGQRAYEQYF.

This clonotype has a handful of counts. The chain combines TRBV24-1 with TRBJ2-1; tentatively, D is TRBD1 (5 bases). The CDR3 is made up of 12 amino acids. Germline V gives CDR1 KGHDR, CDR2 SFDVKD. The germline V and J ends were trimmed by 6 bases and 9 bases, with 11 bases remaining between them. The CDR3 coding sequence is TGTGCCACCAGTAGGGGAACGGGTGAGCAGTTCTTC. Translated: CATSRGTGEQFF.

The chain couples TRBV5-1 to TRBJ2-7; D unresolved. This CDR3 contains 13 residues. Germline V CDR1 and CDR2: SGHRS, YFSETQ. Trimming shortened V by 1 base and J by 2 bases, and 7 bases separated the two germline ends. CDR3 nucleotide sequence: TGCGCCAGCAGCTTGTACCCGACCTACGAGCAGTACTTC. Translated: CASSLYPTYEQYF.

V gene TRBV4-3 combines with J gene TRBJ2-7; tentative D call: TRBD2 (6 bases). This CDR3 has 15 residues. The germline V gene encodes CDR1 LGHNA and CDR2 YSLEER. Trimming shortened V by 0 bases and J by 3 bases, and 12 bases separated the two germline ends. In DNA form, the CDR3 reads TGCGCCAGCAGCCAAGAGGGGGGAGCTTTCTACGAGCAGTACTTC. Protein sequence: CASSQEGGAFYEQYF.

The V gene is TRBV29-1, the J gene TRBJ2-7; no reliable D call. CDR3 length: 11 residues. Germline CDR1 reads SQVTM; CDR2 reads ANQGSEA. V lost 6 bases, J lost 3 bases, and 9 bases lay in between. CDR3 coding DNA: TGCAGCGTGCTGCAGGTCTACGAGCAGTACTTC. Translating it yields CSVLQVYEQYF.

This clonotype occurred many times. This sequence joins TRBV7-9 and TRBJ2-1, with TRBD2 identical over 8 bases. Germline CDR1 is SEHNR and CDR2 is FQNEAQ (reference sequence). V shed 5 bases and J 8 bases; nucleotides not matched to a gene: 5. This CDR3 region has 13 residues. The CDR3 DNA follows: TGTGCCAGCAGCCTGGCCGGGGGGGATGAGCAGTTCTTC. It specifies CASSLAGGDEQFF.

CDR3 sequence: CASSLVGPPLYEQYF. As DNA, the CDR3 is TGCGCCAGCAGCTTGGTAGGTCCTCCCCTCTACGAGCAGTACTTC. The genes are TRBV5-1 and TRBJ2-7; D gene unclear. The CDR3 runs to 15 residues. CDR1 and CDR2 from the germline V gene are SGHRS and YFSETQ. V was clipped by 0 bases and J by 3 bases, with 13 bases between them. Combining the CDR3 with reference TRBV5-1 and TRBJ2-7 gives the whole variable domain KAGVTQTPRYLIKTRGQQVTLSCSPISGHRSVSWYQQTPGQGLQFLFEYFSETQRNKGNFPGRFSGRQFSNSRSEMNVSTLELGDSALYLCASSLVGPPLYEQYFGPGTRLTVT.

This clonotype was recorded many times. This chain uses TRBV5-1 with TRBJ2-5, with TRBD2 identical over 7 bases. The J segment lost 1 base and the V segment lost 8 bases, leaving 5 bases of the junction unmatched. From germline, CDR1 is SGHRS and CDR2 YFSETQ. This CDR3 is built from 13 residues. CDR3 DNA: TGCGCCAGTTCGTCGGGGGGCCAAGAGACCCAGTACTTC. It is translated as CASSSGGQETQYF. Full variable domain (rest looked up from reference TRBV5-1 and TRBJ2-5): KAGVTQTPRYLIKTRGQQVTLSCSPISGHRSVSWYQQTPGQGLQFLFEYFSETQRNKGNFPGRFSGRQFSNSRSEMNVSTLELGDSALYLCASSSGGQETQYFGPGTRLLVL.

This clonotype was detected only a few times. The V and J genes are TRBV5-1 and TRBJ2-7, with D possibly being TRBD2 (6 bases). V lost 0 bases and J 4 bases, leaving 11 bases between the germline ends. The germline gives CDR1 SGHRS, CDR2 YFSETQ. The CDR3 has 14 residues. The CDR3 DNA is TGCGCCAGCAGCTTGGACGGGAGAAGTTACGAGCAGTACTTC. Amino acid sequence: CASSLDGRSYEQYF.

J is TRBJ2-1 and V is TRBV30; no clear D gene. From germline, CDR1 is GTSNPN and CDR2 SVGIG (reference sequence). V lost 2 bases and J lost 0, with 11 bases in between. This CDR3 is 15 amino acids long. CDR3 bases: TGTGCCTGGAGTCTAGGCTTGAGCTCCTACAATGAGCAGTTCTTC. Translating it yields CAWSLGLSSYNEQFF.

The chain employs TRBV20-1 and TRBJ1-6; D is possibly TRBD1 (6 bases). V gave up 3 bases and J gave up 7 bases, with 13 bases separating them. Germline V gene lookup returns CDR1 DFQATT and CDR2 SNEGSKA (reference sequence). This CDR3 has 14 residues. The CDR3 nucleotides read TGCAGTGCTAGTGTGGGGGCTCGGAATTCACCCCTCCACTTT. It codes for CSASVGARNSPLHF.

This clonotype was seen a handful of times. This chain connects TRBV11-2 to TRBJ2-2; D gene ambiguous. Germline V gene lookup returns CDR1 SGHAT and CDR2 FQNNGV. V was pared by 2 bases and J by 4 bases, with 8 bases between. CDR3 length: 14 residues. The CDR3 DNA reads TGTGCCAGCAGCTTAAAGATCAGCACCGGGGAGCTGTTTTTT. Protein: CASSLKISTGELFF.

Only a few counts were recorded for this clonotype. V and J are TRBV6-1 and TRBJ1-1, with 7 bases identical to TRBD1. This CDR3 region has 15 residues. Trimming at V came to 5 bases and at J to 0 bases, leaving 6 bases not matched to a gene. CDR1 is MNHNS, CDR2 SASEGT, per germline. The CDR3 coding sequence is TGTGCCAGCAGTCCTAGGACAGGCTTGAACACTGAAGCTTTCTTT. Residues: CASSPRTGLNTEAFF.

In DNA, the CDR3 is TGTGCCAGCAGCTTAGTTCGGCTAGCGGGAGTAGAGACCCAGTACTTC. Protein sequence: CASSLVRLAGVETQYF. The chain is built from TRBV11-2 and TRBJ2-5; 10 bases fit TRBD2. The V and J ends lost 1 base and 4 bases, in that order; junction bases with no gene match: 6. The CDR3 consists of 16 residues. Germline V lookup: CDR1 SGHAT, CDR2 FQNNGV.

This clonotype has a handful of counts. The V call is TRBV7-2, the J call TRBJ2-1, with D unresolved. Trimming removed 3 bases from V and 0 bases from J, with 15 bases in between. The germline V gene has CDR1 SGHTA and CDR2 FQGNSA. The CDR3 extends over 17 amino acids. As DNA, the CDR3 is TGTGCCAGCAGCTTGGGTGGGTGGCGGAGCTCCTACAATGAGCAGTTCTTC. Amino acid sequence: CASSLGGWRSSYNEQFF.

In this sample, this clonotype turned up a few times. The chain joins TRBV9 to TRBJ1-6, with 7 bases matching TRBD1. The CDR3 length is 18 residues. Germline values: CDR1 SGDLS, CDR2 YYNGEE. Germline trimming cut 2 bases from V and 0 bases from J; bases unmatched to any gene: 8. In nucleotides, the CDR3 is TGTGCCAGCAGCGTTGGGCAGGGGGTTAGCTCCTATAATTCACCCCTCCACTTT. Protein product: CASSVGQGVSSYNSPLHF.

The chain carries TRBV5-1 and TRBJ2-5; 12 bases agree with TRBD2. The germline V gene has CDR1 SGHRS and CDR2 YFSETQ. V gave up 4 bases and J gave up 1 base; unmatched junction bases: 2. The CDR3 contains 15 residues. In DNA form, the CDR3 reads TGCGCCAGCAGCATACTAGCGGGAGGCCAAGAGACCCAGTACTTC. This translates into CASSILAGGQETQYF.

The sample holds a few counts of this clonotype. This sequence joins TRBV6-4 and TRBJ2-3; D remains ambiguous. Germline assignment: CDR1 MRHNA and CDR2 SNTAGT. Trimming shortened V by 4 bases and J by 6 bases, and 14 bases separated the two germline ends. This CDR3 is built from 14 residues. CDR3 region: CASSVGGLRDTQYF. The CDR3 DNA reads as TGTGCCAGCAGTGTCGGCGGCCTACGGGATACGCAGTATTTT.